This T cell receptor (beta chain) is from a study of identical twins. Broader study findings: Twin sharing of out-of-frame TCR alpha was underestimated by models in monozygotic pairs. Twin-shared out-of-frame alpha sequences were enriched for low generation probability.

TCRdb re-analysed the 5' RACE reads in MiXCR, keeping a single row per CDR3 protein. The table has some 270,000 distinct CDR3 sequences, about 8.3% seen once. This CDR3 comprises 16 residues. J lost 5 bases, V lost 1 base, and 6 bases had no gene match. As concerns this clonotype: Antigen: not known. Just one base apart from a much larger clone, this may be a read error.

This same sample was also part of a study on yellow fever vaccine responses in identical twins.

The source material was CD8+ T cells sorted from blood. The TCR originated in a woman aged 18-30 years in good health. The V and J genes are TRBV12-3 or TRBV12-4 and TRBJ2-2; 8 bases agree with TRBD1. DNA for the CDR3: TGTGCCAGCAGTTTAGAGCAGGGGGCGCGTACCGGGGAGCTGTTTTTT. Translating gives CASSLEQGARTGELFF.